This TCR beta chain was sequenced during a study of T cell responses to AZD1222 COVID-19 vaccine. To note about this clone: Its matching antigen is unknown.

The protocol was immunoSEQ multiplex PCR, while the TCRdb copy is restricted to in-frame clones and leaves out a portion. The sample lists some 170,000 clones, 85% to 90% seen once, with roughly 4% in the top ten. Overall study results and limits: Repertoires were obtained only post-peak T cell response.

Trimming took 10 bases from V and 5 from J, leaving 11 bases between them. Germline V gives CDR1 ENHRY, CDR2 SYGVKD. The CDR3 is 11 amino acids. The sequencing used peripheral blood, collected 28 days after the second dose of the MenACWY control vaccine. This chain joins TRBV10-3 and TRBJ1-2; perhaps TRBD1 as D (6 bases). This receptor was identified in an adult who received the MenACWY meningococcal vaccine as a control. The CDR3 spells CATRGQYGYTF. CDR3 coding DNA: TGTGCCACCCGAGGACAGTATGGCTACACCTTC.